Here is one T cell receptor (beta chain) with its context. What it binds is unknown. This entry is derived from a study of cytomegalovirus exposure and HLA in healthy donors. The germline CDR1 and CDR2 sequences are SGHRS and YFSETQ. The CDR3 is 16 amino acids. Trimming at V came to 0 bases and at J to 1 base, leaving 2 bases not matched to a gene. Both 60 Vbeta primers and 13 Jbeta primers went into the PCR. Sequenced by immunoSEQ multiplex PCR; TCRdb stores in-frame clones only, minus some. The data hold some 160,000 clones, with around 83% observed a single time. General study results and limits: CMV serostatus alone was available as immune exposure information. A few V segments could not be told apart, such as TRBV6-2 and TRBV6-3, and were left out. The dataset shows that most TCR sequences were rare, while some public TCRs occurred in many donors. As was reported, the classifier diagnosed cytomegalovirus status with high specificity and sensitivity.

This rearrangement joins TRBV5-1 to TRBJ2-2, with TRBD1 matching 8 bases. This sequence originates from a middle-aged man in good health and CMV-seropositive. Specimen: PBMCs. The CDR3 DNA is TGCGCCAGCAGCTTGGCCGGGACAGGGAACACCGGGGAGCTGTTTTTT. This sequence encodes CASSLAGTGNTGELFF.